A single sample gave rise to the 21 T cell receptor beta chains below, sequenced in a study of shared clonotypes between healthy human individuals. Clones were sequenced by immunoSEQ multiplex PCR, and TCRdb holds only the in-frame ones, with some missing. Here the sample spans roughly 1,000,000 clones, 70% to 80% being singletons. The sequencing sample was made of memory CD4+ T cells from PBMCs. As for subset: CD45RA-negative fraction. The receptor set was obtained from a man between 18 and 29 years old in good health. Some clones in this sample may be carry-over from other donors' samples.

V usage is TRBV7-8 and J usage is TRBJ2-7, with D perhaps TRBD1 (6 bases). CDR1 and CDR2 (germline): SGHVS, FQNEAQ. Between the trimmed V and J ends, which lost 5 bases and 8 bases, there was a span of 13 bases. This CDR3 is 12 amino acids long. This CDR3 reads CASSPRGQKQYF. The CDR3 region has the DNA TGTGCCAGCAGCCCGCGTGGACAGAAGCAGTACTTC. The variable domain in full, with the rest retrieved from reference TRBV7-8 and TRBJ2-7, is GAGVSQSPRYKVAKRGQDVALRCDPISGHVSLFWYQQALGQGPEFLTYFQNEAQLDKSGLPSDRFFAERPEGSVSTLKIQRTQQEDSAVYLCASSPRGQKQYFGPGTRLTVT.

This clone came up a few times. The chain combines TRBV7-9 with TRBJ1-4, with D unresolved. With 0 bases removed from V and 4 bases from J, the gap between germline ends came to 9 bases. Germline CDR1 is SEHNR and CDR2 is FQNEAQ (reference sequence). The CDR3 spans 15 residues. In DNA, the CDR3 is TGTGCCAGCAGCTTAGCGCCCAGTAGTAATGAAAAACTGTTTTTT. It yields the protein CASSLAPSSNEKLFF.

This clone was picked up a small number of times. The germline gene is not matched at one end of the junction; a read error may be the cause. V is TRBV11-2 and J is TRBJ1-2; D not certain. Per the germline V gene, CDR1 is SGHAT and CDR2 is FQNNGV. This CDR3 has 10 residues. DNA of the CDR3: TGTGCCAGCAGCTTGGTCACCGTCTCCTTC. Translated: CASSLVTVSF.

This clone occurred a few times. The CDR3: CASSLVIFRLGETQYF. The CDR3 DNA reads as TGTGCCAGCAGTTTAGTTATCTTCCGCTTGGGGGAGACCCAGTACTTC. The chain employs TRBV28 and TRBJ2-5; D ambiguous. V shed 2 bases and J shed 5 bases, with 18 bases lying between them. Germline loops: CDR1 MDHEN, CDR2 SYDVKM. The CDR3 is 16 residues long.

V gene TRBV18 combines with J gene TRBJ2-1, with TRBD2 identical over 11 bases. In germline, CDR1 is KGHSH, CDR2 LQKENI. The V gene end was trimmed by 3 bases and the J gene end by 0 bases; junction bases not matched to a gene: 10. This CDR3 has 19 amino acids. The CDR3 protein is CASSPTSGLAASSYNEQFF. CDR3 DNA sequence: TGTGCCAGCTCACCCACTTCGGGACTAGCGGCGAGCTCCTACAATGAGCAGTTCTTC.

The V gene is TRBV7-3, the J gene TRBJ1-1; D not resolved. The CDR3 extends over 13 amino acids. The V end was cut by 5 bases, the J end by 4 bases, with 11 bases between. Germline lookup yields CDR1 SGHTA and CDR2 FQGTGA. CDR3 loop: CASSPDGGTEAFF. The CDR3 nucleotides read TGTGCCAGCAGCCCGGACGGCGGCACTGAAGCTTTCTTT.

The V gene is TRBV7-2, the J gene TRBJ1-2; D is uncertain. CDR3 length: 15 residues. Germline CDR1 reads SGHTA; CDR2 reads FQGNSA. Between the trimmed V and J ends, which lost 2 bases and 5 bases, there was a span of 15 bases. The CDR3 reads CASSLSLSHYYGYTF. The CDR3 DNA sequence: TGTGCCAGCAGCTTAAGTCTGTCTCACTATTATGGCTACACCTTC. Filled out from reference TRBV7-2 and TRBJ1-2, the complete variable domain reads GAGVSQSPSNKVTEKGKDVELRCDPISGHTALYWYRQSLGQGLEFLIYFQGNSAPDKSGLPSDRFSAERTGGSVSTLTIQRTQQEDSAVYLCASSLSLSHYYGYTFGSGTRLTVV.

The CDR3 sequence is CASSLARSDTQYF. The CDR3 region has the DNA TGTGCCAGCAGCTTAGCGCGCTCAGATACGCAGTATTTT. The chain links TRBV7-9 to TRBJ2-3; D is uncertain. The CDR3 contains 13 residues. Germline CDR1 reads SEHNR; CDR2 reads FQNEAQ (reference sequence). Trimming removed 0 bases from V and 4 bases from J, with 5 bases in between.

The rearrangement uses TRBV29-1 and TRBJ2-7, with a weak D call TRBD1 (5 bases). The ends were cut back, 7 bases at V and 2 bases at J, with 12 bases in the middle. Germline CDR1 reads SQVTM; CDR2 reads ANQGSEA. CDR3 length equals 12 residues. In nucleotides, the CDR3 is TGCAGCGCTGGGGCAGCGACCTACGAGCAGTACTTC. It specifies CSAGAATYEQYF.

This clone occurred a few times. The chain uses TRBV10-3 and TRBJ2-5; weak D call: TRBD1 (8 bases). V was cut by 6 bases and J by 1 base, with 15 bases left in between. This CDR3 is built from 15 residues. In germline, CDR1 is ENHRY, CDR2 SYGVKD. The CDR3 region is CAISKQGGVQETQYF. For the CDR3, the DNA is TGTGCCATCAGCAAACAGGGGGGGGTCCAAGAGACCCAGTACTTC.

This clone was observed a few times. J is TRBJ2-7 and V is TRBV29-1; D is undetermined. Germline V gene data show CDR1 as SQVTM and CDR2 as ANQGSEA. Trimming took off 0 bases at V and 7 bases at J, with 13 bases between the two ends. The CDR3 sequence is 13 residues long. CDR3 in amino acids: CSVEESAGWEQYF. The CDR3 DNA follows: TGCAGCGTTGAAGAATCCGCCGGGTGGGAGCAGTACTTC.

The rearrangement joins TRBV2 to TRBJ1-1; TRBD1 aligns across 7 bases. The ends lost 6 bases at V and 6 bases at J; junction bases unmatched: 7. Germline-derived CDR1 and CDR2 are SNHLY and FYNNEI. The CDR3 runs to 13 residues. CDR3 sequence reads: CASRLTGSPEAFF. The DNA of the CDR3 is TGTGCCAGCAGACTGACAGGGTCCCCTGAAGCTTTCTTT. Combining the CDR3 with reference TRBV2 and TRBJ1-1 gives the whole variable domain EPEVTQTPSHQVTQMGQEVILRCVPISNHLYFYWYRQILGQKVEFLVSFYNNEISEKSEIFDDQFSVERPDGSNFTLKIRSTKLEDSAMYFCASRLTGSPEAFFGQGTRLTVV.

In DNA form, the CDR3 reads TGTGCCAGCAGGGACAGGGGGTTCCGCACAGATACGCAGTATTTT. This translates into CASRDRGFRTDTQYF. The chain is built from TRBV2 and TRBJ2-3; 10 bases line up with TRBD1. V gave up 6 bases and J gave up 1 base; unmatched junction bases: 4. From germline, CDR1 is SNHLY and CDR2 FYNNEI. The CDR3 runs 15 residues.

The chain joins TRBV4-3 to TRBJ1-6, with 7 bases identical to TRBD1. The V gene end was trimmed by 1 base and the J gene end by 0 bases; junction bases not matched to a gene: 9. The germline gives CDR1 LGHNA, CDR2 YSLEER. The CDR3 spans 19 residues. CDR3 region: CASSQVGTGESSYNSPLHF. As DNA, the CDR3 is TGCGCCAGCAGCCAAGTGGGAACAGGGGAGAGCTCCTATAATTCACCCCTCCACTTT.

Note on this clone: Other nucleotide sequences from this sample produce the same CDR3. The chain uses TRBV4-3 and TRBJ2-6; D is uncertain. V was pared by 3 bases and J by 4 bases, with 10 bases between. The CDR3 sequence is 15 residues long. The V gene's germline CDR1 is LGHNA and CDR2 YSLEER. The CDR3 sequence: CASSQPGSGANVLTF. The CDR3, as DNA: TGCGCCAGCAGCCAGCCCGGGTCCGGGGCCAACGTCCTGACTTTC.

CDR3 coding DNA: TGTGCCAGCAGCGGAACTAGCGGACTTTACAATGAGCAGTTCTTC. Protein product: CASSGTSGLYNEQFF. The V call is TRBV9, the J call TRBJ2-1, with 8 bases aligning to TRBD2. Trimming removed 3 bases from V and 4 bases from J; junction bases left unmatched: 6. Looked up from germline, CDR1 is SGDLS and CDR2 is YYNGEE. CDR3 length: 15 amino acids.

The J gene is TRBJ2-2, the V gene TRBV4-3, with D unclear. The germline V gene has CDR1 LGHNA and CDR2 YSLEER. The germline V and J ends were trimmed by 2 bases and 4 bases, with 8 bases remaining between them. This CDR3 is built from 14 residues. The CDR3 coding sequence is TGCGCCAGCAGCCAAATGGGAAGCACCGGGGAGCTGTTTTTT. It specifies CASSQMGSTGELFF.

The V call is TRBV5-4, the J call TRBJ2-5; 7 bases are a match to TRBD1. Germline V gene data show CDR1 as SGHNT and CDR2 as YYREEE (reference sequence). The CDR3 consists of 15 residues. V was pared by 4 bases and J by 2 bases, with 8 bases of the junction left unmatched. The CDR3 nucleotides are TGTGCCAGCAGCGCTCCTTCACAGGGGCAAGAGACCCAGTACTTC. Its translation is CASSAPSQGQETQYF.

This clone is a singleton in its sample. The chain has TRBV29-1 and TRBJ2-7, with D unclear. CDR1 and CDR2 (germline): SQVTM, ANQGSEA. Trimming left V 2 bases short and J 2 bases short, with 13 bases between. The CDR3 runs to 14 residues. DNA for the CDR3: TGCAGCGTTGAATGGCAGGTAACCCCCTACGAGCAGTACTTC. This gives the protein CSVEWQVTPYEQYF.

This clone was seen a few times. The CDR3 nucleotides are TGTGCCAGCAGTCCCGAGGTGAGGGAGCAGTACTTC. This encodes CASSPEVREQYF. The chain carries TRBV27 and TRBJ2-7; D ambiguous. CDR1 and CDR2 (germline): MNHEY, SMNVEV (reference sequence). The CDR3 has 12 residues. The V end was cut by 5 bases, the J end by 7 bases, with 12 bases between.

The chain couples TRBV9 to TRBJ2-1; D remains unclear. The germline V and J ends were trimmed by 3 bases and 0 bases, with 13 bases remaining between them. There are 16 residues in the CDR3. CDR1 SGDLS and CDR2 YYNGEE come from the germline V gene. CDR3 DNA sequence: TGTGCCAGCAGCGCCGACATACCGAGCTCCTACAATGAGCAGTTCTTC. This sequence encodes CASSADIPSSYNEQFF.